The following is a TCR beta chain sequence with its context. The entry originates in a study of T cell changes during pregnancy in multiple sclerosis. V lost 4 bases, J lost 1 base, and 8 bases lay in between. Germline V gives CDR1 ENHRY, CDR2 SYGVKD. The CDR3 has 13 residues. Data came from immunoSEQ multiplex PCR; TCRdb stores just in-frame clones and leaves some out. The profile shows about 73,000 clones, around nine tenths of them singletons. The sample was peripheral blood, taken in the second trimester of pregnancy. The receptor comes from a female donor in good health, enrolled as a control in a pregnancy study. The rearrangement links TRBV10-3 to TRBJ2-7; possible D gene TRBD2, 5 bases. The CDR3, as DNA: TGTGCCATCAGTGGTAGCGCGTCCTACGAGCAGTACTTC. Translating gives CAISGSASYEQYF.